The 30 T cell receptor beta chains presented below share a single source sample, sequenced in a study of cytomegalovirus exposure and HLA in healthy donors. The PCR had 60 Vbeta and 13 Jbeta primers. Assay used: immunoSEQ multiplex PCR; TCRdb lists only in-frame clones, some missing. The sample yields 150,000 to 200,000 clones, over 75% seen once. The sequencing sample was made of PBMCs. The receptors stem from a man aged 45-65 years in good health and CMV-seropositive.

The rearrangement joins TRBV15 to TRBJ1-5; no clear D. CDR3 length: 14 amino acids. The V and J ends lost 0 bases and 0 bases respectively, with 3 bases between them. The germline V gene has CDR1 LNHNV and CDR2 YYDKDF (reference sequence). For the CDR3, the DNA is TGTGCCACCAGCAGAGAATATAGCAATCAGCCCCAGCATTTT. It encodes CATSREYSNQPQHF. Looking up the rest from reference TRBV15 and TRBJ1-5 gives the full variable domain: DAMVIQNPRYQVTQFGKPVTLSCSQTLNHNVMYWYQQKSSQAPKLLFHYYDKDFNNEADTPDNFQSRRPNTSFCFLDIRSPGLGDTAMYLCATSREYSNQPQHFGDGTRLSIL.

The chain joins TRBV9 to TRBJ1-1; 8 nucleotides agree with TRBD1. V was pared by 1 base and J by 2 bases, with 7 bases of the junction left unmatched. This CDR3 has 16 amino acids. The germline gives CDR1 SGDLS, CDR2 YYNGEE. CDR3 sequence (DNA): TGTGCCAGCAGCGTACCCTCCGGACAGGGTAACACTGAAGCTTTCTTT. Amino acid sequence: CASSVPSGQGNTEAFF. The full variable domain, its missing parts supplied by reference TRBV9 and TRBJ1-1, is DSGVTQTPKHLITATGQRVTLRCSPRSGDLSVYWYQQSLDQGLQFLIQYYNGEERAKGNILERFSAQQFPDLHSELNLSSLELGDSALYFCASSVPSGQGNTEAFFGQGTRLTVV.

CDR3 loop: CASSGTGVSNQPQHF. In DNA form, the CDR3 reads TGTGCCAGCAGCGGGACAGGGGTTAGCAATCAGCCCCAGCATTTT. This chain joins TRBV5-5 and TRBJ1-5, with 10 bases that match TRBD1. From germline, CDR1 is SGHKS and CDR2 YYEKEE (reference sequence). V shed 4 bases, J shed 0 bases, and the junction held 1 base outside the gene matches. There are 15 residues in the CDR3.

The rearrangement uses TRBV9 and TRBJ2-1; D is possibly TRBD2 (5 bases). V was trimmed by 2 bases and J by 8 bases, leaving 8 bases between them. Germline CDR1 reads SGDLS; CDR2 reads YYNGEE. The length of the CDR3 is 12 residues. The CDR3 region is CASSVPGYEQFF. The CDR3 DNA reads as TGTGCCAGCAGCGTTCCGGGGTATGAGCAGTTCTTC.

This clone was observed a handful of times. The chain has TRBV10-3 and TRBJ2-2; 14 nucleotides align to TRBD2. Losses at the gene ends were 3 bases for V and 4 bases for J; bases not matched to a gene: 7. CDR1 and CDR2 (germline): ENHRY, SYGVKD. CDR3 size: 18 residues. The CDR3 DNA follows: TGTGCCATCAGTGATCCGGGACTAGCGGGGGTGCCCACCGGGGAGCTGTTTTTT. This codes for CAISDPGLAGVPTGELFF.

This chain links TRBV27 with TRBJ1-5; TRBD1 matches at 7 bases. Per the germline V gene, CDR1 is MNHEY and CDR2 is SMNVEV (reference sequence). The CDR3 runs to 17 residues. V lost 1 base to trimming and J lost 0 bases; unmatched junction nucleotides: 6. The CDR3 sequence is CASSLYPRGDSNQPQHF. In DNA form, the CDR3 reads TGTGCCAGCAGTTTATATCCCAGGGGGGATAGCAATCAGCCCCAGCATTTT.

This clone was seen a handful of times. This sequence joins TRBV7-2 and TRBJ2-7, with TRBD1 matching 9 bases. Germline values: CDR1 SGHTA, CDR2 FQGNSA. V lost 5 bases and J lost 6; bases outside the gene matches: 2. The CDR3 is 12 amino acids. The CDR3 nucleotides read TGTGCCAGCAGCCTGGACAGGGGCGAGCAGTACTTC. Encoded protein: CASSLDRGEQYF.

Worth noting for this clone: One end of the junction does not line up with germline, which may come from a read error. The chain uses TRBV18 and TRBJ1-4; TRBD1 agrees at 9 bases. Per the germline V gene, CDR1 is KGHSH and CDR2 is LQKENI. The CDR3 totals 16 residues. The CDR3 nucleotides are TGTGCCAGCTCACGGATACGACAGGGGGAGATTGAAAGACTGTTTTTT. Amino acid sequence: CASSRIRQGEIERLFF.

The rearrangement joins TRBV2 to TRBJ2-7; possibly TRBD2 for D (5 bases). The last part of the DNA fits TRBJ2-5 better; the J call may be wrong. Germline V gene sequence: CDR1 SNHLY, CDR2 FYNNEI. This CDR3 contains 13 residues. CDR3 nucleotides: TGTGCCAGCAGGGCCACTAGTTCAGAGACCCAGTACTTC. The encoded protein is CASRATSSETQYF.

The genes are TRBV30 and TRBJ1-5; 7 bases agree with TRBD1. J lost 0 bases, V lost 7 bases, and 6 bases had no gene match. This CDR3 has 14 amino acids. Germline CDR1 is GTSNPN and CDR2 is SVGIG (reference sequence). This CDR3 reads CAYQGGNSNQPQHF. The CDR3 coding sequence is TGTGCCTACCAGGGGGGCAATAGCAATCAGCCCCAGCATTTT.

The chain links TRBV11-2 to TRBJ2-1; the match to TRBD2 covers 8 bases. The germline gives CDR1 SGHAT, CDR2 FQNNGV. The V segment lost 2 bases and the J segment 3 bases; nucleotides outside the gene matches: 6. This CDR3 contains 16 residues. CDR3 residues: CASSLSERGFYNEQFF. Here the CDR3 DNA reads TGTGCCAGCAGCTTAAGTGAGCGGGGGTTCTACAATGAGCAGTTCTTC. The full variable domain, completed using reference TRBV11-2 and TRBJ2-1, is EAGVAQSPRYKIIEKRQSVAFWCNPISGHATLYWYQQILGQGPKLLIQFQNNGVVDDSQLPKDRFSAERLKGVDSTLKIQPAKLEDSAVYLCASSLSERGFYNEQFFGPGTRLTVL.

J is TRBJ1-1 and V is TRBV6-6; D remains unclear. Germline assignment: CDR1 MNHNY and CDR2 SVGAGI (reference sequence). The V and J ends lost 5 bases and 4 bases respectively, with 14 bases between them. The CDR3 spans 14 residues. The CDR3 DNA follows: TGTGCCAGCAGTAATAGTGGGGAGAGCACTGAAGCTTTCTTT. Protein sequence: CASSNSGESTEAFF.

The chain has TRBV7-3 and TRBJ2-1; D may be TRBD2 (6 bases). This CDR3 has 15 residues. Deletions cut 0 bases from V and 9 bases from J, with 15 bases between. CDR1 is SGHTA and CDR2 is FQGTGA in the germline V gene. This CDR3 reads CASSLTPLAGLEQFF. The CDR3 DNA reads as TGTGCCAGCAGCTTAACCCCCCTGGCGGGGCTTGAGCAGTTCTTC.

The rearrangement links TRBV2 to TRBJ1-6, with a possible D match to TRBD1 (5 bases). This CDR3 has 12 residues. V was clipped by 8 bases and J by 9 bases, with 11 bases between them. Germline assignment: CDR1 SNHLY and CDR2 FYNNEI. Here the CDR3 reads CASRGFASPLHF. The DNA of the CDR3 is TGTGCCAGCCGGGGGTTCGCTTCACCCCTCCACTTT.

The chain carries TRBV6-5 and TRBJ2-7, with 9 bases that match TRBD1. CDR3 length: 14 amino acids. The V gene's germline CDR1 is MNHEY and CDR2 SVGAGI. The V segment lost 5 bases and the J segment 4 bases; nucleotides outside the gene matches: 6. CDR3 protein: CASSEQGAGYEQYF. As DNA, the CDR3 is TGTGCCAGCAGTGAACAGGGGGCTGGGTACGAGCAGTACTTC.

The genes are TRBV28 and TRBJ2-2; 8 bases map to TRBD1. CDR1 is MDHEN, CDR2 SYDVKM, per germline. The junction had 8 bases not matched to a gene; V was cut back by 6 bases and J by 5 bases. CDR3 length equals 15 residues. This chain's CDR3 is CASSAGDRGTGELFF. As DNA, the CDR3 is TGTGCCAGCAGCGCCGGCGACAGGGGTACCGGGGAGCTGTTTTTT.

V is TRBV6-6 and J is TRBJ2-5; 9 nucleotides agree with TRBD1. V gave up 5 bases and J gave up 9 bases; unmatched junction bases: 16. This CDR3 is 16 amino acids long. Per germline, CDR1 MNHNY and CDR2 SVGAGI (reference sequence). This CDR3 reads CASSTSLTGGGKAQYF. CDR3 bases: TGTGCCAGCAGTACATCTTTGACAGGGGGGGGTAAGGCCCAGTACTTC.

A few counts support this clone. The V and J genes are TRBV28 and TRBJ2-1, with a tentative D call TRBD2 (6 bases). The CDR3 is 15 amino acids. Germline CDR1 MDHEN, CDR2 SYDVKM. The ends were cut back, 2 bases at V and 6 bases at J, with 14 bases in the middle. CDR3 DNA: TGTGCCAGCAGTTTACGTCATAGCGGAGTCAATGAGCAGTTCTTC. The encoded protein is CASSLRHSGVNEQFF.

The chain uses TRBV13 and TRBJ2-7; 10 nucleotides align to TRBD1. This CDR3 region has 18 residues. Germline CDR1 PRHDT, CDR2 FYEKMQ (reference sequence). V shed 2 bases and J 7 bases; nucleotides not matched to a gene: 17. The CDR3 DNA follows: TGTGCCAGCAGCTTAAGGGACAGGGGCCTCGGTGTGGGGAGGGAGCAGTACTTC. It is translated as CASSLRDRGLGVGREQYF. Full variable domain (missing parts from reference TRBV13 and TRBJ2-7): AAGVIQSPRHLIKEKRETATLKCYPIPRHDTVYWYQQGPGQDPQFLISFYEKMQSDKGSIPDRFSAQQFSDYHSELNMSSLELGDSALYFCASSLRDRGLGVGREQYFGPGTRLTVT.

As DNA, the CDR3 is TGTGCCAGCAGCCAAGAATTCGGACAGCTTGAAGCTTTCTTT. It codes for CASSQEFGQLEAFF. This chain uses TRBV4-2 with TRBJ1-1; D is possibly TRBD1 (6 bases). Germline CDR1 LGHNA, CDR2 YNFKEQ. V lost 0 bases and J lost 7, with 12 bases in between. CDR3 length: 14 residues.

The chain employs TRBV6-5 and TRBJ1-5; 7 nucleotides align to TRBD1. Trimming at V came to 7 bases and at J to 9 bases, leaving 9 bases not matched to a gene. CDR3 length: 13 amino acids. Germline lookup yields CDR1 MNHEY and CDR2 SVGAGI. CDR3: CASTPRQGLPQHF. CDR3 sequence (DNA): TGTGCCAGCACCCCGAGACAGGGTTTGCCCCAGCATTTT.

This clone was counted only a few times. One base separates it from a far larger clone, so it is likely a read error. The chain has TRBV5-6 and TRBJ1-2; D call uncertain. This CDR3 spans 14 amino acids. In germline, CDR1 is SGHDT, CDR2 YYEEEE. V was pared by 2 bases and J by 8 bases, with 16 bases between. The CDR3 loop reads CASSLEGEVWGYTF. The CDR3 nucleotides are TGTGCCAGCAGCTTAGAGGGAGAGGTCTGGGGCTACACCTTC.

V gene TRBV4-1 combines with J gene TRBJ2-7; 13 bases map to TRBD2. CDR1 MGHRA and CDR2 YSYEKL come from the germline V gene. With 2 bases clipped from V and 6 bases from J, the junction kept 7 bases outside the gene matches. The CDR3 has 16 residues. The CDR3 nucleotides are TGCGCCAGCAGCCAATCTACTAGCGGGGGGGCAGGCGAGCAGTACTTC. Its protein is CASSQSTSGGAGEQYF.

This chain uses TRBV7-7 with TRBJ2-1, with 15 nucleotides matching TRBD2. Germline V gives CDR1 SSHAT, CDR2 FNYEAQ (reference sequence). Germline trimming cut 6 bases from V and 0 bases from J; bases unmatched to any gene: 12. CDR3 size: 20 residues. The DNA of the CDR3 is TGTGCCAGCAGACGTGAACCGGGACTAGCGGGGGGACTCTCCTACAATGAGCAGTTCTTC. Protein sequence: CASRREPGLAGGLSYNEQFF.

V gene TRBV5-1 combines with J gene TRBJ1-5; D is perhaps TRBD1 (5 bases). CDR1 and CDR2 from the germline V gene are SGHRS and YFSETQ. The CDR3 runs 14 residues. Trimming took off 0 bases at V and 6 bases at J, with 10 bases between the two ends. CDR3 DNA: TGCGCCAGCAGCTTGGCCGGAGGGACTCAGCCCCAGCATTTT. Its translation: CASSLAGGTQPQHF.

This clone has a handful of counts. The V gene is TRBV15, the J gene TRBJ1-2, with D unresolved. The length of the CDR3 is 14 residues. The germline V gene has CDR1 LNHNV and CDR2 YYDKDF (reference sequence). The V end was cut by 4 bases, the J end by 7 bases, with 16 bases between. CDR3 protein: CATSTRREPSGYTF. DNA of the CDR3: TGTGCCACCAGCACCCGACGGGAACCCAGTGGCTACACCTTC.

V gene TRBV7-3 combines with J gene TRBJ2-6, with 7 bases identical to TRBD2. The CDR3 extends over 16 amino acids. In germline, CDR1 is SGHTA, CDR2 FQGTGA. V lost 5 bases and J lost 4; bases outside the gene matches: 8. CDR3 coding DNA: TGTGCCAGCAGCGCTCTGGGGGGGGTCGGGGCCAACGTCCTGACTTTC. Translating gives CASSALGGVGANVLTF.

This clone has more than one count but fewer than ten. The rearrangement joins TRBV19 to TRBJ2-1, with 9 positions matching TRBD1. The CDR3 totals 13 residues. J was trimmed by 5 bases and V by 6 bases; bases with no gene match: 2. Germline CDR1 reads LNHDA; CDR2 reads SQIVND (reference sequence). The CDR3 loop reads CASRGTGNNEQFF. CDR3 bases: TGTGCCAGTAGAGGGACAGGGAACAATGAGCAGTTCTTC.

This clone appeared once. The identical CDR3 is also encoded by other nucleotide sequences in the sample. The chain joins TRBV6-5 to TRBJ2-1; 9 bases align to TRBD2. Germline loops: CDR1 MNHEY, CDR2 SVGAGI. The CDR3 runs 15 residues. With V trimmed by 0 bases and J by 15 bases, 12 bases remained unmatched. This CDR3 is CASSYSVLAGGPMFF. In DNA, the CDR3 is TGTGCCAGCAGTTACTCGGTACTGGCGGGGGGGCCTATGTTCTTC.

This clone appeared a few times. The V call is TRBV5-8, the J call TRBJ1-1; tentative D call: TRBD1 (6 bases). CDR3 length equals 16 residues. From germline, CDR1 is SGHTS and CDR2 YDEGEE. V lost 3 bases, J lost 2 bases, and 17 bases lay in between. CDR3 bases: TGTGCCAGCAGCTCCGACGAACGGGGGGCAAACACTGAAGCTTTCTTT. Protein product: CASSSDERGANTEAFF.